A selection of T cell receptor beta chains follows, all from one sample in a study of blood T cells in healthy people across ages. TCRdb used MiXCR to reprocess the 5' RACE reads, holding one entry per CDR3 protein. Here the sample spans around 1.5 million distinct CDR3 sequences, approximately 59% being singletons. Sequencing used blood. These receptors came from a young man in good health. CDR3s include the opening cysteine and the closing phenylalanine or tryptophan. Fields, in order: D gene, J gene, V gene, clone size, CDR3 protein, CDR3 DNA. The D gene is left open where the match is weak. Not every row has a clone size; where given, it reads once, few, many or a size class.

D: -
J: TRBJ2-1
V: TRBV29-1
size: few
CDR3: CSVERSGGEQFF
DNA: TGCAGCGTTGAAAGGAGTGGGGGTGAGCAGTTCTTC

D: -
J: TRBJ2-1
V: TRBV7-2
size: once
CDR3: CASSLARVANEQFF
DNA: TGTGCCAGCAGCTTAGCACGGGTCGCCAATGAGCAGTTCTTC

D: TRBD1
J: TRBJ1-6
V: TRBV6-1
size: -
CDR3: CASSEFPTGVGSPLHF
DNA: TGTGCCAGCAGTGAATTTCCGACAGGGGTGGGTTCACCCCTCCACTTT

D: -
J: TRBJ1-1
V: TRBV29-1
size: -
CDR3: CSVGPGMNTEAFF
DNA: TGCAGCGTTGGTCCGGGGATGAACACTGAAGCTTTCTTT

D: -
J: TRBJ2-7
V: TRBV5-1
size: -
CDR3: CASSTRESSYEQYF
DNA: TGCGCCAGCAGCACACGGGAGAGCTCCTACGAGCAGTACTTC

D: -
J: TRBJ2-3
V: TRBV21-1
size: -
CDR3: CASSKAVQPLLPYTDTQYF
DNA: TGTGCCAGCAGCAAAGCGGTACAGCCCCTCCTACCTTACACAGATACGCAGTATTTT

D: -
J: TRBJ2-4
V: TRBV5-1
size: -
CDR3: CASSSYGENIQYF
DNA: TGCGCCAGCAGCTCGTACGGGGAAAACATTCAGTACTTC

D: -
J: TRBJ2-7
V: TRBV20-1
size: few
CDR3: CSARVRRYEQYF
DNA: TGCAGTGCTAGGGTTCGGCGGTACGAGCAGTACTTC

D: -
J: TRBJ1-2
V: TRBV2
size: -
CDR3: CASISTDPRSGPYGYTF
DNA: TGTGCCAGCATCTCAACAGATCCAAGATCAGGGCCCTATGGCTACACCTTC

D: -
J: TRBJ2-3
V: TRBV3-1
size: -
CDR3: CASSQSPRDTQYF
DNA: TGTGCCAGCAGTCAATCCCCCAGAGATACGCAGTATTTT

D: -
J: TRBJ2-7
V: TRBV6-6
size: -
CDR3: CASIYSYEQYF
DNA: TGTGCCAGCATTTATAGCTACGAGCAGTACTTC

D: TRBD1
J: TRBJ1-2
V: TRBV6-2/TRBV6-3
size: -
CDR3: CASRPPGQITYGYTF
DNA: TGTGCCAGCAGGCCACCGGGACAGATCACATATGGCTACACCTTC

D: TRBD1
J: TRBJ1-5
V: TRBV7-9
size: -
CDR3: CASTLGQSNQPQHF
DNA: TGTGCCAGCACCCTGGGACAGAGCAATCAGCCCCAGCATTTT

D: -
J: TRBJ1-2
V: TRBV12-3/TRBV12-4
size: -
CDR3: CASSLVVDGGYTF
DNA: TGTGCCAGCAGTTTAGTCGTAGACGGAGGCTACACCTTC

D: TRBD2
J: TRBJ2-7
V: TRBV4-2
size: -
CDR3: CASSQDASGRYEQYF
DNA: TGTGCCAGCAGCCAAGATGCTAGCGGGCGCTACGAGCAGTACTTC

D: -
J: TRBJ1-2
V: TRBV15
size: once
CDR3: CATRETTSTWEYGYTF
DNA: TGTGCCACCAGAGAAACCACCAGCACATGGGAATATGGCTACACCTTC

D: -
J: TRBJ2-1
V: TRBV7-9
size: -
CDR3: CASSFRQFGEQFF
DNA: TGTGCCAGCAGCTTTCGCCAGTTTGGGGAGCAGTTCTTC

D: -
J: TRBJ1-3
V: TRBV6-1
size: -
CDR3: CASRAGQGNTIYF
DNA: TGTGCCAGCAGAGCAGGACAGGGAAACACCATATATTTT

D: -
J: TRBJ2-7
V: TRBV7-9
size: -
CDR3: CASSLGGTTEQYF
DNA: TGTGCCAGCAGCTTAGGGGGGACGACCGAGCAGTACTTC

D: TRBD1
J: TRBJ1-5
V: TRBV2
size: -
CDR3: CASRPPDRVSGSNQPQHF
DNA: TGTGCCAGCCGCCCTCCGGACAGGGTTTCGGGTAGCAATCAGCCCCAGCATTTT

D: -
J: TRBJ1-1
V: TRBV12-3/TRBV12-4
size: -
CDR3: CASSLTLGSNTEAFF
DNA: TGTGCCAGCAGTTTAACCCTGGGGAGTAACACTGAAGCTTTCTTT

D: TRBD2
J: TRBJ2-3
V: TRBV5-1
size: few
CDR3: CASSLTGLAGQDTQYF
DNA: TGCGCCAGCAGCTTGACGGGACTAGCGGGACAAGATACGCAGTATTTT

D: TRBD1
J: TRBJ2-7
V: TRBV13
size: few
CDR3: CASSLRTGVSEQYF
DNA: TGTGCCAGCAGCTTGAGGACAGGGGTGTCCGAGCAGTACTTC

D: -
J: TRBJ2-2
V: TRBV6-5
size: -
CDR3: CASRPPRVGSGELFF
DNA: TGTGCCAGCAGACCGCCCCGGGTGGGTTCCGGGGAGCTGTTTTTT

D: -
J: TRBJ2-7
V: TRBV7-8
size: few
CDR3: CASSVSDYEQYF
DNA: TGTGCCAGCAGTGTAAGCGACTACGAGCAGTACTTC

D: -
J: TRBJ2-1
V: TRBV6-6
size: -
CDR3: CASSSRDHTSNEQFF
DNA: TGTGCCAGCAGTTCCCGGGACCATACCTCCAATGAGCAGTTCTTC

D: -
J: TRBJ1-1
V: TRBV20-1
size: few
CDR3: CSARSGQAGYTEAFF
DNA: TGCAGTGCTAGGTCAGGGCAAGCTGGGTACACTGAAGCTTTCTTT

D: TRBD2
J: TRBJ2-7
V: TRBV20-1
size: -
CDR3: CSARGFGRARNEQYF
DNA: TGCAGTGCTAGAGGGTTCGGGAGGGCCCGGAACGAGCAGTACTTC

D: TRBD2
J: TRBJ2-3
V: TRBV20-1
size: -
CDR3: CSARVTSGGYTTDTQYF
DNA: TGCAGTGCTAGAGTAACTAGCGGGGGGTACACAACAGATACGCAGTATTTT

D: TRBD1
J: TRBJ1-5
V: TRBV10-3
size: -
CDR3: CAISEGTGDSNQPQHF
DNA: TGTGCCATCAGTGAGGGGACAGGAGATAGCAATCAGCCCCAGCATTTT

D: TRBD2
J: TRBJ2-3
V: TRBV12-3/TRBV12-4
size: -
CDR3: CASRYRTSKLDTQYF
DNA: TGTGCCAGCAGATATCGGACTAGTAAACTAGATACGCAGTATTTT

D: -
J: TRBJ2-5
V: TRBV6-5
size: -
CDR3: CASKVLREGETQYF
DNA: TGTGCCAGCAAGGTCCTTAGGGAAGGAGAGACCCAGTACTTC

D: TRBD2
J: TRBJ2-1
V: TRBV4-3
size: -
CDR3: CASSQLADDNNEQFF
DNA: TGCGCCAGCAGCCAACTAGCGGACGATAACAATGAGCAGTTCTTC

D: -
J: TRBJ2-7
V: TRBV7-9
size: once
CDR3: CASSRTDGSDYEQYF
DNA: TGTGCCAGCAGCCGAACTGACGGGAGCGACTACGAGCAGTACTTC

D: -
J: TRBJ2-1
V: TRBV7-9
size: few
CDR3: CASSLTPSSYNEQFF
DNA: TGTGCCAGCAGCCTTACACCGAGCTCCTACAATGAGCAGTTCTTC

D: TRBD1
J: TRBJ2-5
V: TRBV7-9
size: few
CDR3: CASSRTGLETQYF
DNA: TGTGCCAGCAGCCGGACAGGGTTGGAGACCCAGTACTTC

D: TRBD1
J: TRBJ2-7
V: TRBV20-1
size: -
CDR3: CSALTGGNEQYF
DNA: TGCAGTGCGCTGACAGGGGGCAACGAGCAGTACTTC

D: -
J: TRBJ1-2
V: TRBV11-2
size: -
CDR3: CASSRGSGVNYGYTF
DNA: TGTGCCAGCAGCCGAGGGTCGGGGGTTAACTATGGCTACACCTTC

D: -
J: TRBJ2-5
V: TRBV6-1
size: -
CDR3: CASSDFRGGETQYF
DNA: TGTGCCAGCAGTGATTTCAGAGGTGGAGAGACCCAGTACTTC

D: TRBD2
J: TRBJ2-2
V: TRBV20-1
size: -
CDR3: CSARAPGGTGELFF
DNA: TGCAGTGCTAGAGCACCGGGAGGCACCGGGGAGCTGTTTTTT